This T cell receptor (beta chain) was recorded in a study of cytotoxic CD8 clonotypes in ibrutinib-treated CLL. Background on the study: The patient breakdown showed roughly 10 relapsed/refractory and around 16 treatment-naive cases, with 17 IGHV unmutated. Some 25 partial and 2 complete responses; at median approximately 70 months, around 15 remitted, roughly 12 progressed. Study-wide results and caveats: For progressing versus sustained-remission patients, sampling times were not the same.

The germline gives CDR1 SEHNR, CDR2 FQNEAQ (reference sequence). With 0 bases clipped from V and 2 bases from J, the junction kept 4 bases outside the gene matches. CDR3 length equals 17 residues. Note on this clone: Its antigen is not identified.

Libraries were prepared by immunoSEQ multiplex PCR; TCRdb keeps only in-frame clonotypes and omits some of them. This table holds 330,000 or so clones, roughly 71% found once. Source: PBMCs, taken after 36 months of ibrutinib treatment. The rearrangement joins TRBV7-9 to TRBJ2-2; 9 nucleotides agree with TRBD1. This receptor was taken from a human donor with chronic lymphocytic leukemia. The CDR3 nucleotides are TGTGCCAGCAGCTTAGCGGGACAGGGTCGCAACACCGGGGAGCTGTTTTTT. This translates into CASSLAGQGRNTGELFF.